A single sample gave rise to the 9 T cell receptor beta chains below, sequenced in a study of blood T cell repertoires in COVID-19. The data were produced by immunoSEQ multiplex PCR, yet TCRdb's version contains in-frame clones alone and is incomplete. The sample contains 130,000 to 150,000 clones, around 85% of which appear only once. Material: peripheral blood. These receptor sequences come from a woman in her sixties or seventies with COVID-19, enrolled during active disease.

This clone has just one count. The CDR3 sequence: CASSAGFQETQYF. Written as DNA, the CDR3 is TGCGCCAGCAGCGCGGGATTTCAAGAGACCCAGTACTTC. This chain connects TRBV5-1 to TRBJ2-5; maybe TRBD2 (6 bases). The CDR3 extends over 13 amino acids. The germline CDR1 and CDR2 sequences are SGHRS and YFSETQ. Trimming removed 4 bases at V and 2 bases at J, with 9 bases between.

This chain links TRBV2 with TRBJ1-1; no reliable D call. Germline V CDR1 and CDR2: SNHLY, FYNNEI. The CDR3 has 14 residues. The ends were cut back, 6 bases at V and 1 base at J, with 12 bases in the middle. In DNA form, the CDR3 reads TGTGCCAGCAGCTCTGGAGGTGGGAACACTGAAGCTTTCTTT. This translates into CASSSGGGNTEAFF.

This rearrangement joins TRBV19 to TRBJ2-3, with TRBD1 identical over 7 bases. V was pared by 6 bases and J by 1 base, with 10 bases of the junction left unmatched. Germline V gene data show CDR1 as LNHDA and CDR2 as SQIVND (reference sequence). The CDR3 has 16 amino acids. The CDR3 nucleotides read TGTGCCAGTAGACCGAAGGGGGCGCGGGGCACAGATACGCAGTATTTT. Its translation is CASRPKGARGTDTQYF.

This clone came up a few times. The rearrangement links TRBV2 to TRBJ1-2; TRBD1 matches 9 bases. CDR1 and CDR2 (germline): SNHLY, FYNNEI. CDR3 length: 15 residues. The V gene end was trimmed by 6 bases and the J gene end by 2 bases; junction bases not matched to a gene: 7. This chain's CDR3 is CASRRAGQGNYGYTF. For the CDR3, the DNA is TGTGCCAGCAGGAGAGCCGGACAGGGGAACTATGGCTACACCTTC.

The chain recombines TRBV4-3 with TRBJ2-1; TRBD2 is a possible D gene (5 bases). Germline V gene sequence: CDR1 LGHNA, CDR2 YSLEER. This CDR3 has 17 residues. Trimming shortened V by 1 base and J by 5 bases, and 18 bases separated the two germline ends. CDR3 amino acids: CASSQALRASGHNEQFF. For the CDR3, the DNA is TGCGCCAGCAGCCAAGCGTTACGAGCGAGCGGACACAATGAGCAGTTCTTC.

J is TRBJ2-1 and V is TRBV3-1 (or the pseudogene TRBV3-2); D gene ambiguous. This CDR3 comprises 14 residues. The V gene's germline CDR1 is LGHDT and CDR2 YNNKEL (reference sequence). V was trimmed by 0 bases and J by 4 bases, leaving 7 bases between them. CDR3 nucleotide sequence: TGTGCCAGCAGCCAAGATCCACAGTACAATGAGCAGTTCTTC. Translated, it gives CASSQDPQYNEQFF.

The chain joins TRBV5-1 to TRBJ2-2; D remains unclear. Germline CDR1 is SGHRS and CDR2 is YFSETQ. Trimming took off 7 bases at V and 0 bases at J, with 10 bases between the two ends. This CDR3 has 14 amino acids. In DNA, the CDR3 is TGCGCCAGCGGGCTGAACTCGAACACCGGGGAGCTGTTTTTT. This translates into CASGLNSNTGELFF. Variable domain in full (rest from reference TRBV5-1 and TRBJ2-2): KAGVTQTPRYLIKTRGQQVTLSCSPISGHRSVSWYQQTPGQGLQFLFEYFSETQRNKGNFPGRFSGRQFSNSRSEMNVSTLELGDSALYLCASGLNSNTGELFFGEGSRLTVL.

V and J are TRBV6-4 and TRBJ1-2, with D hard to call. CDR3 length equals 10 residues. The V and J ends lost 7 bases and 8 bases respectively, with 8 bases between them. CDR1 and CDR2 (germline): MRHNA, SNTAGT. CDR3 bases: TGTGCCAGCACAGGCAACGGCTACACCTTC. This gives the protein CASTGNGYTF.

The gene calls are TRBV25-1 and TRBJ2-1; 7 nucleotides match TRBD2. V trimming: 1 base; J trimming: 6 bases; junction bases outside the gene matches: 9. The CDR3 spans 16 residues. Germline-derived CDR1 and CDR2 are MGHDK and SYGVNS. This chain's CDR3 is CASSELLSGRGNEQFF. The CDR3 DNA sequence: TGTGCCAGCAGTGAATTGTTGTCAGGGAGGGGCAATGAGCAGTTCTTC.